This TCR beta chain was retrieved from a study of identical twins (dated by TCRdb to about 2016). Regarding the complete study: To test whether fetal clonotypes persist, the study used deep sequencing on TCR alpha and beta repertoires from monozygotic twins, unrelated adults of various ages, and cord blood. Replicate twin experiments were performed at different times using different library preparation protocols to rule out contamination. Beyond this particular receptor, the publication reports: Abundant cord blood beta clonotypes had fewer insertions, young adult naive repertoires showed a similar but weaker trend, and memory repertoires showed no such trend. Compared with coincidental sharing between unrelated individuals, out-of-frame TCR alpha sequences shared between twins had an excess of sequences with low generation probability. A weaker excess of twin sharing was found in beta out-of-frame sequences because the signal-to-noise ratio was lowered by fewer shared sequences. Invariant T cells such as MAIT and iNKT could partly confound zero-insertion analyses, though diverse VJ usage argued against this for most clonotypes. Conclusions relied on cross-sectional statistical analysis, since the same donors could not be followed over many years. Recombination models systematically underestimated out-of-frame TCR alpha sharing in monozygotic twins but agreed with sharing between unrelated individuals.

CDR3 length: 12 amino acids, cysteine to phenylalanine. Left in the record is the CDR3 DNA by itself, 36 bases read in frame from the first base. V and J are trimmed by 1 base and 13 bases, and the gene matches miss 5 bases of the junction. A remark on this clonotype: The antigen this receptor binds is unknown. Qualities for individual bases were not recorded, and no much larger clone is one base off.

Library generation was performed with 5' RACE. Instrument on record: Illumina HiSeq 2000. A universal primer binding site was introduced by template switching, and a unique molecular identifier was present in the final cDNA, enabling accurate counting of TCR cDNA molecules. Specific primers in the conserved constant-segment region were used to synthesize first-strand cDNA for the TCR alpha and beta chains. To control for contamination, each cDNA library was double barcoded with a SMART-Mk sample barcode plus Illumina barcodes. TruSeq adapter sequences and Illumina sample barcodes were added in two successive PCR steps. The TCR alpha and beta cDNA libraries were sequenced on the Illumina HiSeq platform using custom primers. Concerning the study's data processing: Raw reads were processed with MiGEC to extract unique molecular identifiers, and MiXCR was used to determine CDR3 positions. Recombination models were inferred per individual with the repgenHMM and IGoR tools using an EM algorithm. Shared clonotype analysis was performed with the tcR package in R, normalizing sharing by the product of cloneset sizes. Out-of-frame nonproductive sequences were analyzed to study raw recombination free of thymic and clonal selection effects. The public reads were reprocessed in TCRdb via fastp at Q25 and MiXCR, keeping in-frame beta chains. Entries that share a CDR3 protein sequence are merged under the most common genes and DNA. The V and J calls, along with clone size, are taken from TCRdb and not from the paper's own processing. The sample table holds a few hundred thousand distinct CDR3 sequences, of which roughly 18% were seen once. The top ten hold around 12% of the sample.

Every donor in the study was a healthy Caucasian. Three unrelated non-twin adults were additionally sequenced: a male aged 18 to 30, a male aged 50 to 60 and a female aged 50 to 60. Miltenyi CD45RO+ enrichment and human naive T-cell isolation kits were used to isolate memory (CD45RO+) and naive T cells from PBMC. What was sequenced was naive T cells sorted from blood. The cell subset or site label, read with the paper, signifies: cells isolated with a human naive T-cell isolation kit. The rearrangement combines TRBV12-3 or TRBV12-4 with TRBJ2-7, with 9 middle bases fitting TRBD2. The sequence was obtained from a man aged 45-65 years in good health. The nucleotide sequence reads TGTGCCAGCAGTTTAGACCGGACTAGCGTCTACTTC. This gives the protein CASSLDRTSVYF.